This entry lists 29 T cell receptor beta chains sequenced from one sample in a study of technical replicates of blood from several donors (dated by TCRdb to between 2016 and 2019). Libraries were prepared through the immunoSEQ multiplex PCR assay. TCRdb stores this immuneACCESS table with in-frame sequences only. Part of the clones is absent; in the studies checked, under half of the shortfall reflects unresolved V genes, and no reason is known for the rest. The sample contains about 66,000 clones, roughly 92% of them found a single time. Roughly 5% of the sample rests with the top ten. The sequenced material came from PBMCs. Source of these receptors: a human donor in good health. Some clones in this sample may be carry-over from other donors' samples.

V usage is TRBV15 and J usage is TRBJ2-7, with 11 bases aligning to TRBD1. V was clipped by 5 bases and J by 4 bases; unmatched bases: 16. The CDR3 runs to 18 residues. In germline, CDR1 is LNHNV, CDR2 YYDKDF (reference sequence). As DNA, the CDR3 is TGTGCCACCAGCCCAAGTGCCCCGGGACAGGGGGATTTTTACGAGCAGTACTTC. It translates to CATSPSAPGQGDFYEQYF.

The chain couples TRBV10-3 to TRBJ2-2, with 7 bases aligning to TRBD2. With 2 bases clipped from V and 5 bases from J, the junction kept 5 bases outside the gene matches. The CDR3 contains 15 residues. The germline gives CDR1 ENHRY, CDR2 SYGVKD. Here the CDR3 DNA reads TGTGCCATCAGTGAGCTGGGGCGGGGGACCGGGGAGCTGTTTTTT. This gives the protein CAISELGRGTGELFF.

V and J are TRBV21-1 and TRBJ2-1; TRBD1 is the table's D call, not checked against the DNA. TRBV21-1 is a documented pseudogene. The CDR3 covers 15 residues. The CDR3 DNA sequence: TGTGCCAGCAGCAAATGGGACAGGGATTGGCGTGAGCAGTTCTTC. Translating it yields CASSKWDRDWREQFF.

This rearrangement joins TRBV7-6 to TRBJ2-1, with 15 bases fitting TRBD2. This CDR3 has 15 amino acids. V shed 5 bases and J 6 bases; nucleotides not matched to a gene: 2. The V gene's germline CDR1 is SGHVS and CDR2 FNYEAQ. CDR3 in amino acids: CASSRGLAGGNEQFF. The CDR3 DNA reads TGTGCCAGCAGCCGGGGACTAGCGGGAGGCAATGAGCAGTTCTTC.

This chain uses TRBV5-4 with TRBJ2-1; a possible D gene is TRBD2 (5 bases). Germline V gene lookup returns CDR1 SGHNT and CDR2 YYREEE (reference sequence). The V and J ends lost 4 bases and 4 bases respectively, with 9 bases between them. The CDR3 sequence is 13 residues long. The CDR3 reads CASSIARYNEQFF. CDR3 sequence (DNA): TGTGCCAGCAGCATAGCGAGATACAATGAGCAGTTCTTC.

The CDR3 loop reads CASSNRDREAGNTIYF. The CDR3 nucleotides are TGTGCCAGCAGCAACCGGGACAGGGAAGCTGGAAACACCATATATTTT. The genes are TRBV7-9 and TRBJ1-3, with 9 bases fitting TRBD1. Germline trimming cut 5 bases from V and 2 bases from J; bases unmatched to any gene: 7. The CDR3 has 16 amino acids. Germline values: CDR1 SEHNR, CDR2 FQNEAQ (reference sequence). The variable domain in full, with the rest retrieved from reference TRBV7-9 and TRBJ1-3, is DTGVSQNPRHKITKRGQNVTFRCDPISEHNRLYWYRQTLGQGPEFLTYFQNEAQLEKSRLLSDRFSAERPKGSFSTLEIQRTEQGDSAMYLCASSNRDREAGNTIYFGEGSWLTVV.

The chain links TRBV2 to TRBJ2-4, with D maybe TRBD2 (6 bases). CDR1 and CDR2 from the germline V gene are SNHLY and FYNNEI. The ends were cut back, 7 bases at V and 5 bases at J, with 15 bases in the middle. The CDR3 is 14 residues long. The CDR3 reads CASTPGEAQNIQYF. In DNA form, the CDR3 reads TGTGCCAGCACCCCGGGGGAGGCCCAAAACATTCAGTACTTC.

DNA for the CDR3: TGCAGCGTTGTGGGGGGGCTCACTGAAGCTTTCTTT. Protein product: CSVVGGLTEAFF. This sequence joins TRBV29-1 and TRBJ1-1; TRBD1 might be the D (6 bases). Trimming stripped 4 bases from V and 4 bases from J, with 10 bases between. This CDR3 region has 12 residues. In germline, CDR1 is SQVTM, CDR2 ANQGSEA.

This clone was picked up a small number of times. The chain links TRBV20-1 to TRBJ1-2, with 8 positions matching TRBD1. Germline CDR1 reads DFQATT; CDR2 reads SNEGSKA (reference sequence). Trimming removed 7 bases from V and 8 bases from J; junction bases left unmatched: 6. This CDR3 has 11 amino acids. The CDR3 sequence is CSVGRTGGYTF. The DNA for the CDR3 is TGCAGTGTTGGAAGGACAGGGGGCTACACCTTC.

The chain joins TRBV7-8 to TRBJ2-7; 10 bases are shared with TRBD1. The trim removed 5 bases at V and 5 bases at J, leaving 9 bases unmatched. This CDR3 has 15 amino acids. Germline V gene data show CDR1 as SGHVS and CDR2 as FQNEAQ. CDR3 bases: TGTGCCAGCAGCCTCGGGACAGGGGCAATGGACGAGCAGTACTTC. This sequence encodes CASSLGTGAMDEQYF.

The V and J genes are TRBV18 and TRBJ2-7, with D possibly matching TRBD2 (7 bases). V lost 5 bases to trimming and J lost 2 bases, with 13 bases between them. In germline, CDR1 is KGHSH, CDR2 LQKENI. This CDR3 has 14 residues. CDR3 protein: CASSAGATAYEQYF. As DNA, the CDR3 is TGTGCCAGCTCAGCGGGGGCTACAGCCTACGAGCAGTACTTC.

The J gene is TRBJ2-7, the V gene TRBV7-2; D unclear. The CDR3 spans 14 residues. Germline-derived CDR1 and CDR2 are SGHTA and FQGNSA. Trimming took off 2 bases at V and 3 bases at J, with 11 bases between the two ends. The CDR3 DNA reads TGTGCCAGCAGCTTATTGGAGAGTGACTACGAGCAGTACTTC. It yields the protein CASSLLESDYEQYF.

This rearrangement joins TRBV7-9 to TRBJ1-2; D remains unclear. The V gene lost 5 bases and the J gene lost 8 bases, with 15 bases spanning the gap. This CDR3 is 13 amino acids long. Germline-derived CDR1 and CDR2 are SEHNR and FQNEAQ (reference sequence). The chain's CDR3 is CASSPRDGQGYTF. The CDR3 bases are TGTGCCAGCAGCCCCCGGGATGGGCAAGGCTACACCTTC.

The chain is built from TRBV7-2 and TRBJ2-7, with TRBD1 matching 7 bases. This CDR3 has 15 residues. V lost 6 bases and J lost 0; bases outside the gene matches: 8. Germline CDR1 reads SGHTA; CDR2 reads FQGNSA. The CDR3 DNA follows: TGTGCCAGCAGACAAGCCGGGACAGACTCCTACGAGCAGTACTTC. Protein product: CASRQAGTDSYEQYF.

As DNA, the CDR3 is TGTGCCAGTAGTATGGGGGGTAGTGCCTACGAGCAGTACTTC. Protein product: CASSMGGSAYEQYF. V usage is TRBV19 and J usage is TRBJ2-7, with D maybe TRBD2 (6 bases). The CDR3 has 14 residues. V was clipped by 3 bases and J by 2 bases, with 11 bases between them. Germline loops: CDR1 LNHDA, CDR2 SQIVND (reference sequence).

The chain recombines TRBV29-1 with TRBJ1-1; D is perhaps TRBD1 (6 bases). This CDR3 contains 14 residues. The germline gives CDR1 SQVTM, CDR2 ANQGSEA. The V gene lost 3 bases and the J gene lost 9 bases, with 20 bases spanning the gap. CDR3 amino acids: CSVDKTGDMGKAFF. CDR3 DNA: TGCAGCGTTGATAAGACAGGAGATATGGGGAAAGCTTTCTTT.

The rearrangement joins TRBV21-1 to TRBJ1-6; the tabulated D call, TRBD1, remains unverified against the DNA. TRBV21-1 is annotated as a pseudogene. This CDR3 spans 15 amino acids. The CDR3 DNA is TGTGCCAGCAGCCCGAGGGACAGGGTGAATTCACCCCTCCACTTT. It specifies CASSPRDRVNSPLHF.

The chain employs TRBV15 and TRBJ1-5; D perhaps matches TRBD1 (6 bases). V was trimmed by 0 bases and J by 7 bases, leaving 19 bases between them. Germline CDR1 LNHNV, CDR2 YYDKDF (reference sequence). This CDR3 region has 17 residues. Here the CDR3 reads CATSRDPTIAGGQPQHF. The DNA of the CDR3 is TGTGCCACCAGCAGAGACCCAACAATTGCGGGGGGCCAGCCCCAGCATTTT.

The genes are TRBV2 and TRBJ2-7, with a tentative D call TRBD1 (5 bases). CDR1 is SNHLY, CDR2 FYNNEI, per germline. V was cut by 7 bases and J by 9 bases, with 16 bases left in between. The CDR3 has 12 amino acids. The CDR3 nucleotides read TGTGCCAGCACCTCCCCTCAGACAGTGCAGTACTTC. Amino acids: CASTSPQTVQYF.

This chain links TRBV5-1 with TRBJ2-5; D is possibly TRBD1 (5 bases). The germline V gene encodes CDR1 SGHRS and CDR2 YFSETQ. The CDR3 extends over 13 amino acids. V shed 4 bases and J shed 3 bases, with 10 bases lying between them. The CDR3, as DNA: TGCGCCAGCAGCATACAGGAGAAAGAGACCCAGTACTTC. This gives the protein CASSIQEKETQYF.

CDR3 in amino acids: CASRRTGEREKLFF. Here the CDR3 DNA reads TGTGCCAGCAGGCGGACAGGGGAGCGTGAAAAACTGTTTTTT. V is TRBV5-4 and J is TRBJ1-4, with 9 bases that match TRBD1. There are 14 residues in the CDR3. CDR1 is SGHNT and CDR2 is YYREEE in the germline V gene (reference sequence). The V gene end was trimmed by 5 bases and the J gene end by 7 bases; junction bases not matched to a gene: 6.

The V and J genes are TRBV7-2 and TRBJ1-5; 7 nucleotides match TRBD1. The CDR3 extends over 13 amino acids. CDR1 and CDR2 from the germline V gene are SGHTA and FQGNSA. V lost 5 bases to trimming and J lost 4 bases; unmatched junction nucleotides: 2. The CDR3 nucleotides read TGTGCCAGCAGCCCGGACAGGAATCAGCCCCAGCATTTT. It codes for CASSPDRNQPQHF.

The chain is built from TRBV4-3 and TRBJ1-1; TRBD1 matches at 9 bases. CDR1 and CDR2 (germline): LGHNA, YSLEER. With 2 bases clipped from V and 3 bases from J, the junction kept 4 bases outside the gene matches. The CDR3 is 15 amino acids. In DNA form, the CDR3 reads TGCGCCAGCAGCCAATACAGGGGGCTTGACACTGAAGCTTTCTTT. Translating it yields CASSQYRGLDTEAFF.

This sequence joins TRBV30 and TRBJ1-4, with D unresolved. The CDR3 runs to 11 residues. The germline V and J ends were trimmed by 2 bases and 11 bases, with 9 bases remaining between them. From germline, CDR1 is GTSNPN and CDR2 SVGIG (reference sequence). The CDR3 spells CAWSPGVKLFF. The DNA of the CDR3 is TGTGCCTGGAGTCCGGGAGTCAAACTGTTTTTT.

The chain links TRBV7-9 to TRBJ2-2; 10 bases map to TRBD1. In germline, CDR1 is SEHNR, CDR2 FQNEAQ (reference sequence). The V gene end was trimmed by 0 bases and the J gene end by 3 bases; junction bases not matched to a gene: 10. The length of the CDR3 is 19 residues. Here the CDR3 reads CASSLARQGAIIDTGELFF. In DNA form, the CDR3 reads TGTGCCAGCAGCTTAGCGCGACAGGGGGCGATTATCGACACCGGGGAGCTGTTTTTT.

This clone is a singleton in its sample. The genes are TRBV9 and TRBJ1-2; 8 bases match TRBD1. The CDR3 contains 15 residues. V was pared by 0 bases and J by 2 bases, with 3 bases of the junction left unmatched. Germline lookup yields CDR1 SGDLS and CDR2 YYNGEE. CDR3 DNA: TGTGCCAGCAGCGTAGAACCAGGGGGCAACTATGGCTACACCTTC. Translated, it gives CASSVEPGGNYGYTF.

This chain uses TRBV6-1 with TRBJ2-2; TRBD2 is a possible D gene (6 bases). Looked up from germline, CDR1 is MNHNS and CDR2 is SASEGT. This CDR3 is 12 amino acids long. V was pared by 8 bases and J by 7 bases, with 11 bases between. CDR3 amino acids: CASGGFVGELFF. The DNA for the CDR3 is TGTGCCAGCGGGGGGTTTGTCGGGGAGCTGTTTTTT.

The V and J genes are TRBV5-1 and TRBJ2-1; 10 nucleotides agree with TRBD2. CDR3 size: 14 residues. Germline V gene sequence: CDR1 SGHRS, CDR2 YFSETQ. Unmatched junction bases numbered 2, after V lost 2 bases and J lost 6 bases. The DNA of the CDR3 is TGCGCCAGCAGCTTAGAGCGGGGGGGCAATGAGCAGTTCTTC. It specifies CASSLERGGNEQFF.

In this sample, this clone turned up once. V is TRBV7-9 and J is TRBJ1-1, with a tentative D call TRBD1 (5 bases). V lost 6 bases, J lost 10 bases, and 24 bases lay in between. This CDR3 region has 15 residues. Per germline, CDR1 SEHNR and CDR2 FQNEAQ (reference sequence). The CDR3: CASRKGGTDSMGAFF. Here the CDR3 DNA reads TGTGCCAGCAGGAAAGGCGGGACCGACTCCATGGGAGCTTTCTTT.